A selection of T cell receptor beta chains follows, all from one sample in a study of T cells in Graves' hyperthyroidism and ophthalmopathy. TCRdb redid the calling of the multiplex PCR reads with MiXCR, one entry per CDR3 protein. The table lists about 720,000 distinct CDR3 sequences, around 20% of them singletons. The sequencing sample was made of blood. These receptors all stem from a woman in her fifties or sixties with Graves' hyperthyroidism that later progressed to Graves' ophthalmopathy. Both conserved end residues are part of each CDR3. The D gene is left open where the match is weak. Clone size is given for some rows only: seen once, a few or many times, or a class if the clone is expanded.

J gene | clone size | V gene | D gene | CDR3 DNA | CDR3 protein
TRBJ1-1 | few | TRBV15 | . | TGTGCCACCAGCAGAGCTCCAGGGCGGACTGAAGCTTTCTTT | CATSRAPGRTEAFF
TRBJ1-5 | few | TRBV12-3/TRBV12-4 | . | TGTGCCAGCAGTTTGGGAGTAGGGGGACGTCAGCCCCAGCATTTT | CASSLGVGGRQPQHF
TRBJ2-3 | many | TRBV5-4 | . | TGTGCCAGCAGCCTCACAGGGACGGATGCTACAGATACGCAGTATTTT | CASSLTGTDATDTQYF
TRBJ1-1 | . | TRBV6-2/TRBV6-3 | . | TGTGCCAGCACCCTGACCTGGGGGTCTGAAGCTTTCTTT | CASTLTWGSEAFF
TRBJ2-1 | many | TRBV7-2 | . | TGTGCCAGCAGCTTATCGGACTACAATGAGCAGTTCTTC | CASSLSDYNEQFF
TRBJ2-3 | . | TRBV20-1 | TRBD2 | TGCAGTGCTAGAGATCATGGTAGCGGGGGGTCTAGCACAGATACGCAGTATTTT | CSARDHGSGGSSTDTQYF
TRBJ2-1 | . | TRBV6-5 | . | TGTGCCAGCAGTTACCTGTCCGGGGGCAATGAGCAGTTCTTC | CASSYLSGGNEQFF
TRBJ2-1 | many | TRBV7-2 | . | TGTGCCAGCGTCCAGGGGTGGCAGACGGTCCACAATGAGCAGTTCTTC | CASVQGWQTVHNEQFF
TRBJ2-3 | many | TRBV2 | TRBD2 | TGTGCCAGCAGTGAAGGGAAACTAGCGGGGGCAGATACGCAGTATTTT | CASSEGKLAGADTQYF
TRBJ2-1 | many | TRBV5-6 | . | TGTGCCAGCAGCCCAGGCATCTCGGGGTACAATGAGCAGTTCTTC | CASSPGISGYNEQFF
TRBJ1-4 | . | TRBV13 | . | TGTGCCAGCAGCTCCTTTCCCGACGGTGAAAAACTGTTTTTT | CASSSFPDGEKLFF
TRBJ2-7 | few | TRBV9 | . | TGTGCCAGCAGCATGTCAGACAGAAAAACTGGCGAGCAGTACTTC | CASSMSDRKTGEQYF
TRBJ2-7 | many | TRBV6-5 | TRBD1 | TGTGCCAGCAGTTACAGACAGGGCCACGAGCAGTACTTC | CASSYRQGHEQYF
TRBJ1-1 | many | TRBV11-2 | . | TGTGCCAGCAGCTTAGATGTGTACACTGAAGCTTTCTTT | CASSLDVYTEAFF
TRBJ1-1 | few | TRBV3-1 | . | TGTGCCAGCAGCCAAGATCGGGGCACAGCCCTAAGGGTGACTGAAGCTTTCTTT | CASSQDRGTALRVTEAFF
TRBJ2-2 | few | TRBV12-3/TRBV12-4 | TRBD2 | TGTGCCAGCAGCCGGACTAGCGGGTTGGACGGGGAGCTGTTTTTT | CASSRTSGLDGELFF
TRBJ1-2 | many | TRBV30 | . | TGTGCCTGGAGGGTAGGCGGTAACTCGGGCTACACCTTC | CAWRVGGNSGYTF
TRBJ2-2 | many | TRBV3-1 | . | TGTGCCAGCAGTCCTTTCTACACCGGGGAGCTGTTTTTT | CASSPFYTGELFF
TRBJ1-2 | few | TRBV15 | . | TGTGCCACCAGCAGAGAAGAGGCACTCCCGTACGCCTATGGCTACACCTTC | CATSREEALPYAYGYTF
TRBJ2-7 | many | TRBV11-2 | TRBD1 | TGTGCCAGCCCCCCAGAAGAAGGGGACAGCTACGAGCAGTACTTC | CASPPEEGDSYEQYF
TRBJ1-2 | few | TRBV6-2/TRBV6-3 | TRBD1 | TGTGCCTCAAACCGACAGGGTGGGGACGCCTATGGCTACACCTTC | CASNRQGGDAYGYTF
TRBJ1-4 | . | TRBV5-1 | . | TGCGCCAGCAGCGCCAGGACAGCAACTAATGAAAAACTGTTTTTT | CASSARTATNEKLFF
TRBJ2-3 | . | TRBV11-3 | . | TGTGCCAGCAGCCCCAATAGCGGCGCAGATACGCAGTATTTT | CASSPNSGADTQYF
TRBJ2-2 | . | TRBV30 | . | TGTGCCTGGAGACCGGGGACTTCGAACACCGGGGAGCTGTTTTTT | CAWRPGTSNTGELFF
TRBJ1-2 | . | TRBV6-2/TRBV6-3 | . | TGTGCCAGCAGAATTCGGGGGGCTGGTTATGGCTACACCTTC | CASRIRGAGYGYTF
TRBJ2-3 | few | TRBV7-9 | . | TGTGCCAGCAGAAAGGGCTCAGATACGCAGTATTTT | CASRKGSDTQYF
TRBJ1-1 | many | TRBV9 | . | TGTGCCAGCAGCACCCTTGACGGGATGTTGTCTGAAGCTTTCTTT | CASSTLDGMLSEAFF
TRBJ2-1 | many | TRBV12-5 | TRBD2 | TGTGCTAGTGGTTTTTTTAGCGGGGGGGCTCACCATGAGCAGTTCTTC | CASGFFSGGAHHEQFF
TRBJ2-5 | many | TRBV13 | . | TGTGCCAGCAGCCCGGGACGCGGAGGGACCCAGTACTTC | CASSPGRGGTQYF
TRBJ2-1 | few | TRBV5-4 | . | TGTGCCAGCAGCCAAAGGCCGATTGAGGAGCAGTTCTTC | CASSQRPIEEQFF
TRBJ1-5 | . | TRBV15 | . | TGTGCCACCAGCAGACGACTCGAGGGATATAGCAATCAGCCCCAGCATTTT | CATSRRLEGYSNQPQHF
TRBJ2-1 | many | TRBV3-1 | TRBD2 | TGTGCCAGCAGCCAAGCCAGCGGGGGGGCTTCCTACAATGAGCAGTTCTTC | CASSQASGGASYNEQFF
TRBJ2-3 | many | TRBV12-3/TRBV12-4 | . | TGTGCCAGCAGCCCCCTGTCGCCCGCGAACACAGATACGCAGTATTTT | CASSPLSPANTDTQYF
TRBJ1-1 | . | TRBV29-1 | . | TGCAGCGTTGAATACCTCGCAGCTCTGAACACTGAAGCTTTCTTT | CSVEYLAALNTEAFF
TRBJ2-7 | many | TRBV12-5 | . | TGTGCTAGTGGTTCGGACAGCTCCTACGAGCAGTACTTC | CASGSDSSYEQYF
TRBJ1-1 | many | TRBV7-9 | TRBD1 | TGTGCCAGCAGCCCCCGTATCGGACAGGGGGCAAGTGAAGCTTTCTTT | CASSPRIGQGASEAFF
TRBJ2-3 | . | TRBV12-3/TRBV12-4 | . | TGTGCCAGCAGTTCGGGACTTTTCACCACAGATACGCAGTATTTT | CASSSGLFTTDTQYF
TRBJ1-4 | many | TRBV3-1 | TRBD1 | TGTGCCAGCAGCCAAGACGGGACAGGGGATAATGAAAAACTGTTTTTT | CASSQDGTGDNEKLFF
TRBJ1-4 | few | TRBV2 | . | TGTGCCAGTAAGTTGGGCACTAATGAAAAACTGTTTTTT | CASKLGTNEKLFF
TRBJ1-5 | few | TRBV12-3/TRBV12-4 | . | TGTGCCAGCAGTTTACACAACGATCAGCCCCAGCATTTT | CASSLHNDQPQHF
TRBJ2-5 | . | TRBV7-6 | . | TGTGCCAGCAGCATGATACTGGCGACGGAGACCCAGTACTTC | CASSMILATETQYF
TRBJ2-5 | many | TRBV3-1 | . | TGTGCCAGCAGCTCCCCAGCCCGCGGGGCGACGGAGACCCAGTACTTC | CASSSPARGATETQYF
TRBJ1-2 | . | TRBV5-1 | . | TGCGCCAGCAGCTTGCCGCTCGACAAGGGCTTTGGCTACACCTTC | CASSLPLDKGFGYTF
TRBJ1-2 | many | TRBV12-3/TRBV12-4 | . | TGTGCCAGCAGTTTAGACATAGTCGGAGAAGGCGGCTACACCTTC | CASSLDIVGEGGYTF
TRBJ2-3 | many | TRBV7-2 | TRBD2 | TGTGCCAGCAGCTTAAGGGCTAGCGGGGGGCCCCTAAGTAGCACAGATACGCAGTATTTT | CASSLRASGGPLSSTDTQYF
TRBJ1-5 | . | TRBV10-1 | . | TGCGCCAGCAGGGGGGGGGACCTTAGCAATCAGCCCCAGCATTTT | CASRGGDLSNQPQHF
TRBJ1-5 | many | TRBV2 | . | TGTGCCAGCAGTGACAGGGACAATCAGCCCCAGCATTTT | CASSDRDNQPQHF
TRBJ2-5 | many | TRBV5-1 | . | TGCGCCAGCAGCACGCAAGCAGGGCGCCAAGAGACCCAGTACTTC | CASSTQAGRQETQYF
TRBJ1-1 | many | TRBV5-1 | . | TGCGCCAGCAGCTCCCTCCCCCTGGACACTGAAGCTTTCTTT | CASSSLPLDTEAFF
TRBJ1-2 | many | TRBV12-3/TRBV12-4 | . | TGTGCCAGCAGTTTCGGGTCCGGCTATGGCTACACCTTC | CASSFGSGYGYTF
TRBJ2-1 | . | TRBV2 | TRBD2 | TGTGCCAGCAGTGACCCCCCCGAGACTAGCGGACGCTACAATGAGCAGTTCTTC | CASSDPPETSGRYNEQFF
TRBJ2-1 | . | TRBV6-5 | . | TGTGCCAGCAGTTACTCGGGACCCGCCTACAATGAGCAGTTCTTC | CASSYSGPAYNEQFF
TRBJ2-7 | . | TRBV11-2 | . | TGTGCCAGCAGCCAGGGACGGCAGGCATACGAGCAGTACTTC | CASSQGRQAYEQYF
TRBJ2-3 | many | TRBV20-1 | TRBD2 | TGCAGTGCTAGATCTAGCGGGGGGGCCACAGATACGCAGTATTTT | CSARSSGGATDTQYF
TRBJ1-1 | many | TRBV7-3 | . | TGTGCCAGCAGCCTGGGCGGGGGTCATGTCACTGAAGCTTTCTTT | CASSLGGGHVTEAFF
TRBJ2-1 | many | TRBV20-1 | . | TGCAGTGCTCCCTCGGGCCTAGCCTCCGCGAGCTCCTACAATGAGCAGTTCTTC | CSAPSGLASASSYNEQFF
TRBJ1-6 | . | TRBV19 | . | TGTGCCAGTAGTATATACGGCCGTAATAATTCACCCCTCCACTTT | CASSIYGRNNSPLHF